This T cell receptor beta chain was sequenced in a study of persistence of HIV-infected CD4 T cells. Overall study results and limits: TCRbeta richness was lower in CMV- and Gag-responding cells than in anti-CD3/anti-CD28-responding cells.

In regard to this clone: Its antigen is as yet unknown.

Sequencing used immunoSEQ version 4 in survey mode. Assay: immunoSEQ multiplex PCR; the TCRdb copy retains only in-frame clones and omits some. The table lists fewer than 40,000 clones, over 80% of them singletons. This CDR3 region has 14 residues. Germline assignment: CDR1 SGHRS and CDR2 YFSETQ. V was pared by 4 bases and J by 4 bases, with 3 bases of the junction left unmatched. Stimulation used 10 ug/mL lysate from CMV-infected fibroblasts. CD40L-negative CD69-negative CD45RO-high memory CD4+ T cells were sorted as populations depleted of antigen-responding cells. Suppressive ART was started during chronic HIV-1 infection in these adults.

This specimen consisted of CD4+ T cells sorted from PBMCs after roughly 18-hour stimulation, obtained from a patient who received antiretroviral therapy. The gene calls are TRBV5-1 and TRBJ1-1; 11 bases map to TRBD1. The origin of this receptor is an adult woman with HIV who was CMV-seropositive. This CDR3 reads CASSGGTGGTEAFF. The CDR3 coding sequence is TGCGCCAGCAGCGGTGGGACAGGGGGCACTGAAGCTTTCTTT.